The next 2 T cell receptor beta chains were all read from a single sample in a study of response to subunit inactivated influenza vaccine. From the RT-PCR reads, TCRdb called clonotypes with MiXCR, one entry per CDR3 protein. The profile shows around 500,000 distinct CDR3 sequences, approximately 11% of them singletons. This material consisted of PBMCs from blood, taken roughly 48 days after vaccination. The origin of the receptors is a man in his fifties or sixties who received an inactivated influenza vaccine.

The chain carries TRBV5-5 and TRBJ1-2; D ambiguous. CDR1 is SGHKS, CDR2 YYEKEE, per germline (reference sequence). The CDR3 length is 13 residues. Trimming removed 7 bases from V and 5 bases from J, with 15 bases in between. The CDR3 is CASAPWGGYGYTF. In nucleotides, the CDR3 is TGTGCCAGCGCGCCTTGGGGTGGGTATGGCTACACCTTC.

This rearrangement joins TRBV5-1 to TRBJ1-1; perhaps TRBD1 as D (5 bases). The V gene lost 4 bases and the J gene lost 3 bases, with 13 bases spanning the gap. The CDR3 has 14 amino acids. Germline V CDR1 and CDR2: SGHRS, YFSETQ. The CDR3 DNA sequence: TGCGCCAGCAGCCCAGGGATTTTAGACACTGAAGCTTTCTTT. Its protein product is CASSPGILDTEAFF.